This T cell receptor beta chain comes out of a study of blood T cell repertoires in COVID-19. Measured with immunoSEQ multiplex PCR; TCRdb has only the in-frame clones, and not every one. The repertoire holds fewer than 650,000 clones, around 90% seen once, with under 8.5% in the top ten. The CDR3 is 14 amino acids. From germline, CDR1 is MNHEY and CDR2 SVGAGI. Germline trimming cut 6 bases from V and 4 bases from J; bases unmatched to any gene: 7. V usage is TRBV6-5 and J usage is TRBJ1-2; TRBD1 agrees at 8 bases. Sequences were obtained from peripheral blood. The origin of this receptor is a woman aged 45-65 years with COVID-19, enrolled during active disease. The CDR3 loop reads CASSIDRGAYGYTF. The CDR3 DNA follows: TGTGCCAGCAGCATTGACAGGGGCGCCTATGGCTACACCTTC.